This is a list of T cell receptor beta chains from one sample in a study of spatial heterogeneity in lung cancer. A single record per CDR3 protein comes from TCRdb applying MiXCR to the 5' RACE reads. The table lists 35,000 to 45,000 distinct CDR3 sequences, approximately 5.6% of them singletons. The material was PBMCs, obtained at surgery. The receptors originated from a female donor with early-stage non-small cell lung cancer. Both conserved end residues are part of each CDR3. Each record gives: D gene, J gene, clone size, V gene, CDR3 DNA, CDR3 protein. The D gene is left open where the match is weak. The size of a clone is reported for some rows only, either as once, few or many, or as a class for expanded clones.

D gene: -; J gene: TRBJ1-2; clone size: -; V gene: TRBV28; CDR3 DNA: TGTGCCAGCAGGTCGGGGACCTATGGCTACACCTTC; CDR3 protein: CASRSGTYGYTF
D gene: -; J gene: TRBJ2-5; clone size: many; V gene: TRBV7-9; CDR3 DNA: TGTGCCAGCAGCTTAGCGGCCAGCTCCAAAGAGACCCAGTACTTC; CDR3 protein: CASSLAASSKETQYF
D gene: -; J gene: TRBJ2-3; clone size: many; V gene: TRBV7-2; CDR3 DNA: TGTGCCAGCTCAGGGGCCGCCACAGATACGCAGTATTTT; CDR3 protein: CASSGAATDTQYF
D gene: -; J gene: TRBJ1-2; clone size: many; V gene: TRBV12-3/TRBV12-4; CDR3 DNA: TGTGCCAGCAGTCCTGACCCGGTCTATGGCTACACCTTC; CDR3 protein: CASSPDPVYGYTF
D gene: -; J gene: TRBJ1-1; clone size: many; V gene: TRBV2; CDR3 DNA: TGTGCCAGCAGCCAAAGGTCAGGGGAGGAGGCTTTCTTT; CDR3 protein: CASSQRSGEEAFF
D gene: -; J gene: TRBJ1-3; clone size: many; V gene: TRBV7-2; CDR3 DNA: TGTGCCAGCAGCACACCGGGGAGGGGCACCATATATTTT; CDR3 protein: CASSTPGRGTIYF
D gene: TRBD1; J gene: TRBJ2-7; clone size: many; V gene: TRBV6-2/TRBV6-3; CDR3 DNA: TGTGCCAGCAGCTGGTCAGGGGGCGAGCAGTACTTC; CDR3 protein: CASSWSGGEQYF
D gene: TRBD2; J gene: TRBJ2-7; clone size: many; V gene: TRBV6-2/TRBV6-3; CDR3 DNA: TGTGCCACCTCCGCGATGCGGGGGAGCTCCTACGAGCAGTACTTC; CDR3 protein: CATSAMRGSSYEQYF
D gene: -; J gene: TRBJ2-6; clone size: many; V gene: TRBV9; CDR3 DNA: TGTGCCAGCAGCGCACAAGTCTCTGGGGCCAACGTCCTGACTTTC; CDR3 protein: CASSAQVSGANVLTF
D gene: -; J gene: TRBJ1-6; clone size: -; V gene: TRBV7-2; CDR3 DNA: TGTGCCAGCAGCCCACGCAGGCTACAACTCTCCTATAATTCACCCCTCCACTTT; CDR3 protein: CASSPRRLQLSYNSPLHF
D gene: TRBD1; J gene: TRBJ2-1; clone size: many; V gene: TRBV7-9; CDR3 DNA: TGTGCCAGCAGCCGGGACAGGGTCCGGAACTTCTTC; CDR3 protein: CASSRDRVRNFF
D gene: TRBD1; J gene: TRBJ1-1; clone size: few; V gene: TRBV11-1; CDR3 DNA: TGTGCCAGCAGCTTACCGGGACAGAGAGAGGCTTTCTTT; CDR3 protein: CASSLPGQREAFF
D gene: -; J gene: TRBJ2-1; clone size: once; V gene: TRBV5-6; CDR3 DNA: TGTGCCAGCAGCCCGGGGTCAGGGGCAGGCAATGAGCAGTTCTTC; CDR3 protein: CASSPGSGAGNEQFF
D gene: -; J gene: TRBJ2-7; clone size: few; V gene: TRBV18; CDR3 DNA: TGTGCCAGCTCACCTCCCGTAAAAGGCAGCTCCTACGAGCAGTACTTC; CDR3 protein: CASSPPVKGSSYEQYF
D gene: -; J gene: TRBJ2-5; clone size: many; V gene: TRBV5-1; CDR3 DNA: TGCGCCAGCAGCTTGGACAGCCTACAAGAGACCCAGTACTTC; CDR3 protein: CASSLDSLQETQYF
D gene: -; J gene: TRBJ1-5; clone size: -; V gene: TRBV7-6; CDR3 DNA: TGTGCCAGCAGCTCACGGCCGGATTTTATCGGCAATCAGCCCCAGCATTTT; CDR3 protein: CASSSRPDFIGNQPQHF
D gene: -; J gene: TRBJ2-4; clone size: many; V gene: TRBV7-8; CDR3 DNA: TGTGCCAGCAGCTTCGAGGGGAAAAACATTCAGTACTTC; CDR3 protein: CASSFEGKNIQYF
D gene: TRBD1; J gene: TRBJ1-2; clone size: few; V gene: TRBV7-2; CDR3 DNA: TGTCCCAGCAGCTTAGGGACAGGCTCCGGAGGTGGCTACACCTTC; CDR3 protein: CPSSLGTGSGGGYTF
D gene: -; J gene: TRBJ1-3; clone size: many; V gene: TRBV9; CDR3 DNA: TGTGCCAGCAGCCCCCCGTCCAGCGTATCTGGAAACACCATATATTTT; CDR3 protein: CASSPPSSVSGNTIYF
D gene: -; J gene: TRBJ2-4; clone size: many; V gene: TRBV28; CDR3 DNA: TGTGCCAGCAGTTTTATGCAGGGGTACCAAAACATTCAGTACTTC; CDR3 protein: CASSFMQGYQNIQYF
D gene: -; J gene: TRBJ2-3; clone size: -; V gene: TRBV7-9; CDR3 DNA: TGTGCCAGCAGCTTCCCCGGGGTAGGAAAAGACACAGATACGCAGTATTTT; CDR3 protein: CASSFPGVGKDTDTQYF
D gene: TRBD1; J gene: TRBJ1-1; clone size: many; V gene: TRBV10-3; CDR3 DNA: TGTGCCATCATGGAGGGGGCAAACACTGAAGCTTTCTTT; CDR3 protein: CAIMEGANTEAFF
D gene: -; J gene: TRBJ1-3; clone size: few; V gene: TRBV2; CDR3 DNA: TGTGCCAGCAGTGAAGTCAGGGTCGGCGGAAACACCATATATTTT; CDR3 protein: CASSEVRVGGNTIYF
D gene: TRBD1; J gene: TRBJ2-3; clone size: many; V gene: TRBV5-1; CDR3 DNA: TGCGCCAGCAGCTTGATGGGACAGGGGGCCCCAGATACGCAGTATTTT; CDR3 protein: CASSLMGQGAPDTQYF
D gene: -; J gene: TRBJ2-7; clone size: -; V gene: TRBV5-5; CDR3 DNA: TGTGCCAGCAGCTGGGATTACGGCGAGCAGTACTTC; CDR3 protein: CASSWDYGEQYF
D gene: -; J gene: TRBJ2-7; clone size: -; V gene: TRBV7-6; CDR3 DNA: TGTGCCAGCGGGGACGTAACCTACGAGCAGTACTTC; CDR3 protein: CASGDVTYEQYF
D gene: TRBD1; J gene: TRBJ2-3; clone size: few; V gene: TRBV15; CDR3 DNA: TGTGCCACCAGCAGACAGAAGGGCAGGGGGCAGGCAGATACGCAGTATTTT; CDR3 protein: CATSRQKGRGQADTQYF
D gene: -; J gene: TRBJ1-4; clone size: many; V gene: TRBV7-2; CDR3 DNA: TGTGCCAGCAGCGTTAGACAGGACCCTAATGAAAAACTGTTTTTT; CDR3 protein: CASSVRQDPNEKLFF
D gene: TRBD1; J gene: TRBJ2-1; clone size: many; V gene: TRBV4-1; CDR3 DNA: TGCGCCAGCAGCCAAGTCGACAGGGCCCACAATGAGCAGTTCTTC; CDR3 protein: CASSQVDRAHNEQFF
D gene: -; J gene: TRBJ1-5; clone size: many; V gene: TRBV5-1; CDR3 DNA: TGCGCCAGCAGCTTGGGAGGGGATAGCAATCAGCCCCAGCATTTT; CDR3 protein: CASSLGGDSNQPQHF
D gene: -; J gene: TRBJ2-1; clone size: -; V gene: TRBV18; CDR3 DNA: TGTGCCAGCTCACCATCTCAGGGTGCCTACAATGAGCAGTTCTTC; CDR3 protein: CASSPSQGAYNEQFF
D gene: -; J gene: TRBJ1-2; clone size: few; V gene: TRBV2; CDR3 DNA: TGTGCCAGCAGTGAGGGGGCGTCGATCTATGGCTACACCTTC; CDR3 protein: CASSEGASIYGYTF
D gene: TRBD1; J gene: TRBJ1-5; clone size: many; V gene: TRBV3-1; CDR3 DNA: TGTGCCAGCAGCCCGACAGGGGGGGGGAATCAGCCCCAGCATTTT; CDR3 protein: CASSPTGGGNQPQHF
D gene: -; J gene: TRBJ1-4; clone size: many; V gene: TRBV11-2; CDR3 DNA: TGTGCCAGCAGCTTCTCAGGGAAGGAAAAACTGTTTTTT; CDR3 protein: CASSFSGKEKLFF
D gene: -; J gene: TRBJ1-2; clone size: few; V gene: TRBV11-2; CDR3 DNA: TGTGCCAGCAGCTTCCGGGGTGGCTACACCTTC; CDR3 protein: CASSFRGGYTF
D gene: TRBD1; J gene: TRBJ1-2; clone size: many; V gene: TRBV2; CDR3 DNA: TGTGCCAGCCACCGGGACAGCAACTATGGCTACACCTTC; CDR3 protein: CASHRDSNYGYTF
D gene: -; J gene: TRBJ2-3; clone size: many; V gene: TRBV7-3; CDR3 DNA: TGTGCCAGCAGCCCAAAGCGGTCTAGCACAGATACGCAGTATTTT; CDR3 protein: CASSPKRSSTDTQYF
D gene: -; J gene: TRBJ2-7; clone size: -; V gene: TRBV5-4; CDR3 DNA: TGTGCCAGCAGCTTGGGCCTCCTACGCGAGCAGTACTTC; CDR3 protein: CASSLGLLREQYF
D gene: -; J gene: TRBJ2-5; clone size: few; V gene: TRBV7-2; CDR3 DNA: TGTGCCAGCAGCTTAGATGGGGGCGAGACCCAGTACTTC; CDR3 protein: CASSLDGGETQYF
D gene: -; J gene: TRBJ2-1; clone size: many; V gene: TRBV9; CDR3 DNA: TGTGCCAGCAGCCTCCTGATGATGGGGATGCAGTTCTTC; CDR3 protein: CASSLLMMGMQFF
D gene: -; J gene: TRBJ1-5; clone size: many; V gene: TRBV10-3; CDR3 DNA: TGTGCCATCACTTCCAGCACTAATCAGCCCCAGCATTTT; CDR3 protein: CAITSSTNQPQHF
D gene: -; J gene: TRBJ1-6; clone size: many; V gene: TRBV27; CDR3 DNA: TGTGCCAGCAGTTTACAGTCCTATAATTCACCCCTCCACTTT; CDR3 protein: CASSLQSYNSPLHF
D gene: TRBD1; J gene: TRBJ2-1; clone size: many; V gene: TRBV10-3; CDR3 DNA: TGTGCCATCAGTGAAGGGACAGGGGACTCGGCTGAGCAGTTCTTC; CDR3 protein: CAISEGTGDSAEQFF
D gene: -; J gene: TRBJ2-7; clone size: many; V gene: TRBV9; CDR3 DNA: TGTGCCAGCAGCGTAGGCGGTAGGGTGGTCTACGAGCAGTACTTC; CDR3 protein: CASSVGGRVVYEQYF
D gene: -; J gene: TRBJ2-1; clone size: medium-sized; V gene: TRBV7-9; CDR3 DNA: TGTGCCAGCAGCTTAGCAGGGGTTTCTGAGCAGTTCTTC; CDR3 protein: CASSLAGVSEQFF
D gene: -; J gene: TRBJ1-5; clone size: few; V gene: TRBV2; CDR3 DNA: TGTGCCAGCAGTGATCGCGGGGGCGCAGGTCAGCCCCAGCATTTT; CDR3 protein: CASSDRGGAGQPQHF
D gene: TRBD1; J gene: TRBJ1-3; clone size: many; V gene: TRBV7-9; CDR3 DNA: TGTGCCGTAAACAGGGGACCTGGAAACACCATATATTTT; CDR3 protein: CAVNRGPGNTIYF
D gene: -; J gene: TRBJ2-7; clone size: many; V gene: TRBV7-9; CDR3 DNA: TGTGCCAGCAGCTTATTTACCGGTTCCTCCTACGAGCAGTACTTC; CDR3 protein: CASSLFTGSSYEQYF
D gene: TRBD2; J gene: TRBJ2-1; clone size: many; V gene: TRBV7-8; CDR3 DNA: TGTGCGAGCTCCCGTGGCGGGGGGCGGAATGAGCAGTTCTTC; CDR3 protein: CASSRGGGRNEQFF
D gene: TRBD1; J gene: TRBJ2-3; clone size: many; V gene: TRBV5-1; CDR3 DNA: TGCGCCAGCAGCGTTACCGGGACAGGGGCAGATACGCAGTATTTT; CDR3 protein: CASSVTGTGADTQYF
D gene: -; J gene: TRBJ2-7; clone size: -; V gene: TRBV18; CDR3 DNA: TGTGCCAGCTCACCACCTAGGGCCGAGTCCTACGAGCAGTACTTC; CDR3 protein: CASSPPRAESYEQYF
D gene: -; J gene: TRBJ2-7; clone size: many; V gene: TRBV4-3; CDR3 DNA: TGCGCCAGCAGCCAAGATCGAGGGAGTTCCTACGAGCAGTACTTC; CDR3 protein: CASSQDRGSSYEQYF
D gene: TRBD1; J gene: TRBJ2-6; clone size: many; V gene: TRBV7-9; CDR3 DNA: TGTGCCAGCAGCCCACCTTTCCGGGACAGAAGCTCTGGGGCCAACGTCCTGACTTTC; CDR3 protein: CASSPPFRDRSSGANVLTF
D gene: TRBD2; J gene: TRBJ2-5; clone size: few; V gene: TRBV9; CDR3 DNA: TGTGCCAGCTCTGCCGGGACTACTACAACCCAAGAGACCCAGTACTTC; CDR3 protein: CASSAGTTTTQETQYF
D gene: TRBD1; J gene: TRBJ2-5; clone size: few; V gene: TRBV5-4; CDR3 DNA: TGTGCCAGCAGCTTTGCAGGGGGTGAGACCCAGTACTTC; CDR3 protein: CASSFAGGETQYF
D gene: TRBD2; J gene: TRBJ2-7; clone size: many; V gene: TRBV7-2; CDR3 DNA: TGTGCCAGCAGCAGTAGCGGGGGGCCCTACGAGCAGTACTTC; CDR3 protein: CASSSSGGPYEQYF
D gene: -; J gene: TRBJ1-4; clone size: many; V gene: TRBV5-1; CDR3 DNA: TGCGCCAGCAGCTTCGAGGGGACTGCAACTAATGAAAAACTGTTTTTT; CDR3 protein: CASSFEGTATNEKLFF
D gene: -; J gene: TRBJ2-7; clone size: few; V gene: TRBV3-2; CDR3 DNA: TGTGCCAGCAGCCAAGATGGGGGGGCGGGCCCCGAGCAGTACTTC; CDR3 protein: CASSQDGGAGPEQYF